This TCR beta chain was identified in a study of blood T cell repertoires in COVID-19 (dated by TCRdb to the early 2020s). Notes on the research overall: The collaborator samples originated in the United States, Italy and Spain and spanned the acute and convalescent phases of COVID-19. The material from the prospective study consisted of cDNA or gDNA derived from T cells, B-cell-depleted T cells, or PBMCs. The dataset comprised deeply sampled blood TCRbeta repertoires from subjects exposed to, actively infected with, or recovered from COVID-19. The repertoires were made available in a free public database intended to serve as a resource for research on the immune response to SARS-CoV-2. The samples were drawn from two sources: the first 160 participants of the ongoing ImmuneRACE study, and 1,200 or so subjects contributed by 6 global collaborators. The sample metadata nearly always contained a de-identified subject ID, COVID-19 status, age in years and sex. Where HLA class I and class II types were available, the types were taken from metadata supplied by the sample provider, not from assay-based typing. What the research found in general, with its limitations: The amount of clinical and demographic metadata varied by source and participant and was provided uncurated.

Participants in the prospective study were enrolled through a virtual design, were aged roughly 18 to 100 years, and lived in about 25 United States geographic areas. In the prospective study, cohorts were assigned on the basis of participant-reported clinical history obtained from a screening survey and a study questionnaire. In the prospective study, mobile phlebotomists collected whole blood, serum and a nasopharyngeal or oropharyngeal swab from each participant. Prospective study participants could optionally give additional blood draws and questionnaires over an approximately two-month period. Before DNA extraction, prospective study blood samples were shipped either frozen or at room temperature. Comment on this clone: Its cognate antigen has yet to be identified. No base quality values were provided; no much bigger clone lies one nucleotide off.

TCRbeta CDR3 regions were amplified from genomic DNA using the immunoSEQ Assay, a bias-controlled multiplex PCR. The original pipeline was this. Nucleated cell counts per sample were estimated from amplification of reference gene primers within the assay. To quantify the absolute abundance of each unique TCRbeta CDR3 rearrangement, sequence reads were collapsed and filtered. Productive Simpson clonality was computed per sample as the square root of Simpson's diversity index over productive rearrangements. Here the immuneACCESS table is served through TCRdb, limited to in-frame sequences with V and J called. Missing clones are a known gap in these copies; in checked studies unresolved V genes cover under half, and the rest lacks a known reason. That table furnishes V, J and clone size, whereas the DNA furnished D and trimming. This sample comprises around 450,000 clones, nearly 90% of them detected only once. The ten largest clones take up roughly 1.9% of the sample.

The sequenced sample consisted of PBMCs or T cells enriched from blood (not recorded which). The receptor was derived from a woman aged 18-30 years with acute COVID-19.

The CDR3 has the sequence CASSPDRAREKLFF. In nucleotides, the sequence is TGTGCCAGCAGTCCGGACAGGGCTAGAGAAAAACTGTTTTTT. The chain employs TRBV28 and TRBJ1-4, with 8 central nucleotides matching TRBD1. From the germline V gene, CDR1 is MDHEN and CDR2 is SYDVKM. Trimming takes 5 bases off V and 8 bases off J; junction bases not matched to a gene: 7. The CDR3 numbers 14 residues from cysteine through phenylalanine. Only the CDR3 DNA is retained, 42 bases long and in frame from the first base.